The 10 T cell receptor beta chains below were found in one sample sequenced in a study of CD8+ T cells in alopecia areata. Sequencing relied on a cDNA template that was reverse transcribed from extracted RNA. Libraries were prepared by immunoSEQ multiplex PCR; TCRdb keeps only in-frame clonotypes and omits some of them. The top ten clones hold approximately 1.2% of a sample with 200,000 to 250,000 clones, under 70% of them seen once. The sample in question was CD4+ T cells sorted from blood, obtained at week 0. These TCRs come from a human donor with alopecia areata.

As to this clone: The junction does not match germline at one end; this may be a read error. This sequence joins TRBV7-7 and TRBJ2-2; 8 bases fit TRBD2. Per germline, CDR1 SSHAT and CDR2 FNYEAQ (reference sequence). The CDR3 sequence is 16 residues long. As DNA, the CDR3 is TGTGCTAGCAGCTCTAGCGGGCGGGGGAACACCGGGGAGCTGTTTTTT. Translated: CASSSSGRGNTGELFF.

The genes are TRBV5-6 and TRBJ1-2, with D possibly TRBD1 on 5 matching bases. This CDR3 spans 14 amino acids. Germline V gene sequence: CDR1 SGHDT, CDR2 YYEEEE. V lost 7 bases and J 6 bases, leaving 19 bases between the germline ends. This CDR3 reads CASSRGRDHHGYTF. DNA of the CDR3: TGTGCCAGCTCCCGCGGTAGGGACCATCATGGCTACACCTTC.

This clone appeared a few times. The CDR3 region has the DNA TGCGCCAGCAAAACCCTCGGCGGAACGAACACCGGGGAGCTGTTTTTT. This gives the protein CASKTLGGTNTGELFF. This chain joins TRBV5-1 and TRBJ2-2; no clear D. Trimming took off 6 bases at V and 0 bases at J, with 15 bases between the two ends. CDR3 length: 16 amino acids. Germline CDR1 reads SGHRS; CDR2 reads YFSETQ. Looking up the rest from reference TRBV5-1 and TRBJ2-2 gives the full variable domain: KAGVTQTPRYLIKTRGQQVTLSCSPISGHRSVSWYQQTPGQGLQFLFEYFSETQRNKGNFPGRFSGRQFSNSRSEMNVSTLELGDSALYLCASKTLGGTNTGELFFGEGSRLTVL.

The V and J genes are TRBV29-1 and TRBJ2-1; 7 bases match TRBD1. CDR3 length equals 11 residues. The junction had 5 bases not matched to a gene; V was cut back by 5 bases and J by 10 bases. The V gene's germline CDR1 is SQVTM and CDR2 ANQGSEA. CDR3 DNA sequence: TGCAGCGTTCAGACAGGGCTAGAGCAGTTCTTC. Protein: CSVQTGLEQFF.

This chain uses TRBV7-2 with TRBJ1-6; 9 nucleotides match TRBD1. The CDR3 contains 13 residues. V dropped 5 bases and J dropped 9; count of bases not matched to a gene: 2. Germline V gene sequence: CDR1 SGHTA, CDR2 FQGNSA. CDR3 nucleotide sequence: TGTGCCAGCAGCCTGGACAGGGGTTCACCCCTCCACTTT. This encodes CASSLDRGSPLHF.

This clone was counted a few times. This chain connects TRBV9 to TRBJ2-7; D possibly corresponds to TRBD1 (5 bases). Trimming stripped 4 bases from V and 0 bases from J, with 14 bases between. Germline CDR1 SGDLS, CDR2 YYNGEE. The CDR3 is 15 amino acids. The CDR3 DNA reads TGTGCCAGCAGCCCGCGACAGATTAGCTCCTACGAGCAGTACTTC. This encodes CASSPRQISSYEQYF.

The chain links TRBV19 to TRBJ1-2, with 8 positions matching TRBD1. The CDR3 sequence is 14 residues long. The ends lost 8 bases at V and 2 bases at J; junction bases unmatched: 7. CDR1 and CDR2 (germline): LNHDA, SQIVND (reference sequence). Here the CDR3 reads CASARDRLNYGYTF. Written as DNA, the CDR3 is TGTGCCAGTGCCCGGGACAGGCTAAACTATGGCTACACCTTC. The variable domain in full, with the rest retrieved from reference TRBV19 and TRBJ1-2, is DGGITQSPKYLFRKEGQNVTLSCEQNLNHDAMYWYRQDPGQGLRLIYYSQIVNDFQKGDIAEGYSVSREKKESFPLTVTSAQKNPTAFYLCASARDRLNYGYTFGSGTRLTVV.

The genes are TRBV30 and TRBJ1-1; TRBD1 matches 7 bases. CDR3 length equals 10 residues. V shed 5 bases, J shed 7 bases, and the junction held 1 base outside the gene matches. Germline V lookup: CDR1 GTSNPN, CDR2 SVGIG (reference sequence). The CDR3 sequence: CAWGQVEAFF. CDR3 DNA: TGTGCCTGGGGACAGGTTGAAGCTTTCTTT.

V is TRBV20-1 and J is TRBJ1-5, with D maybe TRBD1 (5 bases). The CDR3 has 11 amino acids. The germline V gene encodes CDR1 DFQATT and CDR2 SNEGSKA (reference sequence). CDR3 sequence: CSHGRDQPQHF. In DNA form, the CDR3 reads TGCAGCCACGGCAGGGATCAGCCCCAGCATTTT.

The chain combines TRBV9 with TRBJ2-7; the match to TRBD1 covers 10 bases. Germline values: CDR1 SGDLS, CDR2 YYNGEE. This CDR3 is built from 15 residues. V lost 3 bases and J lost 3; bases outside the gene matches: 6. CDR3 bases: TGTGCCAGCAGCGCCCCCGGGACAGGGGTCTACGAGCAGTACTTC. Amino acid sequence: CASSAPGTGVYEQYF.